This T cell receptor beta chain stems from a study of T-cell reconstitution after alpha-beta-depleted transplantation in children. General study findings and limits: Diversity of TCRbeta at day 60 was high in some patients, arising from surviving recipient T cells and thymic progenitors.

This sample's TCRbeta library carried unique molecular identifier barcodes. In TCRdb, the PCR reads were re-called with MiXCR into one record per CDR3 protein. The repertoire holds 500,000 to 650,000 distinct CDR3 sequences, with 10% to 15% as singletons. The V and J ends lost 4 bases and 5 bases, in that order; junction bases with no gene match: 7. This CDR3 has 15 residues. Germline V gene sequence: CDR1 MDHEN, CDR2 SYDVKM. This clonotype was counted ten times or more. Its cognate antigen is unknown. The V gene is TRBV28, the J gene TRBJ1-4; TRBD1 matches 7 bases. The sample was PBMCs, mostly from graft donor cells, taken 360 days after TCRalphabeta/CD19-depleted stem cell transplant. This clonotype originated in a male patient between 5 and 17 years old who had a stem cell transplant for acute myeloid leukemia, so the T cells may come from the graft donor. CDR3: CASSSPEQGNEKLFF. CDR3 nucleotides: TGTGCCAGCAGTTCCCCGGAACAGGGGAATGAAAAACTGTTTTTT.